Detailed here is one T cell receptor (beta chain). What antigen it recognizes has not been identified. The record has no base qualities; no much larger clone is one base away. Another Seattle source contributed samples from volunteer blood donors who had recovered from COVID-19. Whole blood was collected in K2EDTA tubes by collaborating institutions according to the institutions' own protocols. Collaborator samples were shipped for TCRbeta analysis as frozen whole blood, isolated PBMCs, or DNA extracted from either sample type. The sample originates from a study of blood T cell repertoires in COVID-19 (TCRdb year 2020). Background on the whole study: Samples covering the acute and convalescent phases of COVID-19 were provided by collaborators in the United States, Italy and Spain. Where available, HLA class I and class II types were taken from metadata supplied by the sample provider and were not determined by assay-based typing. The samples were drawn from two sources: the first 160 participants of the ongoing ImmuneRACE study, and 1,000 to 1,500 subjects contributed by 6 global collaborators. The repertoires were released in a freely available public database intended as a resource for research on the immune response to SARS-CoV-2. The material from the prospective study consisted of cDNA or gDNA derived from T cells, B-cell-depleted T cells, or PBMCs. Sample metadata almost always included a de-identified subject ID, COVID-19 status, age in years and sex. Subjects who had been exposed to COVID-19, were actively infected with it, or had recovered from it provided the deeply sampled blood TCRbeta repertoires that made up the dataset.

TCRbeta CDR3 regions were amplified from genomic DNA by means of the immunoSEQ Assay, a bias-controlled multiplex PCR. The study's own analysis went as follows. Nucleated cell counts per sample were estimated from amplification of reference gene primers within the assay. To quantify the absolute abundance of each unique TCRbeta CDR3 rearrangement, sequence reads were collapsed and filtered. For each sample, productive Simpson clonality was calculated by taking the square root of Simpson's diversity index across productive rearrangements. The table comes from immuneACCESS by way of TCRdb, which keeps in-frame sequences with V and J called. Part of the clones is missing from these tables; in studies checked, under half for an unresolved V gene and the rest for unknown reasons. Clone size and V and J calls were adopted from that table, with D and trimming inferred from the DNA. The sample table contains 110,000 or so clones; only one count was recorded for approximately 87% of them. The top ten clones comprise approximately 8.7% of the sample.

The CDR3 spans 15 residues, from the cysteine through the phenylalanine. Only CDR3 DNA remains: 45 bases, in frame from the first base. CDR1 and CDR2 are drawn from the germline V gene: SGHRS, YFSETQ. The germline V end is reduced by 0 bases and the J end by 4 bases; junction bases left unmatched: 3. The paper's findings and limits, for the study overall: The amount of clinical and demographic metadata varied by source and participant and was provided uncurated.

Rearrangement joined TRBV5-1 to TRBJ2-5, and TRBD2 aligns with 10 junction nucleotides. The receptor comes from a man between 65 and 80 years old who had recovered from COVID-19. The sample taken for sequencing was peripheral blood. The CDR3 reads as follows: CASSLAAGGPETQYF. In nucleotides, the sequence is TGCGCCAGCAGCTTGGCAGCGGGAGGGCCAGAGACCCAGTACTTC.